This TCR beta chain was sequenced in a study of T cells after posttransplantation cyclophosphamide. Findings and caveats of the study: Later blood repertoires were often dominated by clones from the donor CD8+ memory compartment.

Produced via immunoSEQ multiplex PCR; TCRdb's table is partial and in-frame only. This table has under 35,000 clones, 75% to 95% appearing once. Cells defined as naive were viable CD3+CD4+ or CD3+CD8+ and CCR7+CD45RA+CD45RO-CD95-CD27+CD28+. About this clone itself: Its antigen remains unidentified.

Germline loops: CDR1 SGHDN, CDR2 FVKESK. Germline trimming cut 4 bases from V and 5 bases from J; bases unmatched to any gene: 8. The CDR3 length is 15 residues. The gene calls are TRBV14 and TRBJ2-3; 8 bases fit TRBD1. This receptor was obtained from an older woman in good health, CMV-negative, and a related stem cell transplant donor. The sample comprised naive CD4+ T cells sorted from PBMCs. The CDR3 DNA reads as TGTGCCAGCAGCCGGAGCAGGGGGCGCGTAGATACGCAGTATTTT. As protein: CASSRSRGRVDTQYF. Full variable domain (outside the CDR3, taken from reference TRBV14 and TRBJ2-3): EAGVTQFPSHSVIEKGQTVTLRCDPISGHDNLYWYRRVMGKEIKFLLHFVKESKQDESGMPNNRFLAERTGGTYSTLKVQPAELEDSGVYFCASSRSRGRVDTQYFGPGTRLTVL.